The rows below give T cell receptor beta chains drawn from one sample of a study of blood T cell repertoires in COVID-19. Produced via immunoSEQ multiplex PCR; TCRdb's table is partial and in-frame only. The sample lists about 80,000 clones, approximately 88% occurring once. The sequenced sample was peripheral blood. The receptors derive from a man under 40 with acute or convalescent COVID-19. Each CDR3 is given with its conserved first and last residue. The order of the fields is CDR3 protein, CDR3 DNA, J gene, D gene, clone size, V gene. The D gene is left open where the match is weak. Not every row has a clone size; where given, it reads once, few, many or a size class.

CASSLTGGANPVAGNTIYF	TGTGCCAGCAGCCTCACCGGGGGGGCGAATCCAGTAGCCGGAAACACCATATATTTT	TRBJ1-3	-	-	TRBV4-2
CASSQVSGGSYNEQFF	TGCGCCAGCAGCCAAGTCTCCGGCGGGTCCTACAATGAGCAGTTCTTC	TRBJ2-1	-	-	TRBV4-3
CASGLYLQTSGTTDTQYF	TGTGCTAGTGGTTTATACCTCCAGACTAGCGGTACCACAGATACGCAGTATTTT	TRBJ2-3	TRBD2	-	TRBV12-5
CASRRQGGNTIYF	TGTGCCAGTAGGCGGCAGGGAGGAAACACCATATATTTT	TRBJ1-3	-	few	TRBV19
CAWRGGPNLYEQYF	TGTGCCTGGAGGGGGGGGCCCAACCTTTACGAGCAGTACTTC	TRBJ2-7	-	-	TRBV30
CASSQFPQGVNEQFF	TGTGCCAGCAGCCAATTCCCCCAAGGGGTCAATGAGCAGTTCTTC	TRBJ2-1	-	-	TRBV14
CASSLGQGEGYNEQFF	TGTGCCAGCAGCTTGGGACAGGGTGAGGGTTACAATGAGCAGTTCTTC	TRBJ2-1	TRBD1	-	TRBV7-2
CASRTGTGGVEQYF	TGTGCCAGCCGTACCGGGACAGGGGGCGTCGAGCAGTACTTC	TRBJ2-7	TRBD1	once	TRBV6-5
CASSPHYRGSTEAFF	TGTGCCAGCAGTCCCCATTACAGGGGTAGCACTGAAGCTTTCTTT	TRBJ1-1	TRBD1	-	TRBV28
CASSFLAGVDTGELFF	TGCGCCAGCAGCTTCCTAGCGGGAGTTGACACCGGGGAGCTGTTTTTT	TRBJ2-2	TRBD2	once	TRBV5-1
CASSRSRDYPYNEQFF	TGTGCCAGCAGCAGATCCCGGGACTACCCCTACAATGAGCAGTTCTTC	TRBJ2-1	TRBD2	-	TRBV7-3
CASSDSEEETQYF	TGTGCCAGCAGCGACAGCGAGGAAGAGACCCAGTACTTC	TRBJ2-5	-	-	TRBV5-4
CASRETSGSSYEQYF	TGTGCCAGCAGGGAGACTAGCGGGAGCTCCTACGAGCAGTACTTC	TRBJ2-7	TRBD2	-	TRBV6-5
CASSPVTSGRTKYEQYF	TGTGCCAGCTCACCTGTGACTAGCGGGAGGACCAAATACGAGCAGTACTTC	TRBJ2-7	TRBD2	-	TRBV18
CATDRGYKDQPQHF	TGTGCCACCGATCGCGGATATAAGGATCAGCCCCAGCATTTT	TRBJ1-5	-	-	TRBV15
CASKTGVKGQPQHF	TGTGCCAGCAAAACAGGGGTCAAGGGTCAGCCCCAGCATTTT	TRBJ1-5	TRBD1	-	TRBV28
CASSSKGATSYEQYF	TGTGCCAGCAGCTCGAAGGGGGCTACCTCCTACGAGCAGTACTTC	TRBJ2-7	TRBD1	-	TRBV7-2
CASSPAVGGGGQETQYF	TGCGCCAGCAGCCCCGCTGTTGGCGGTGGCGGCCAAGAGACCCAGTACTTC	TRBJ2-5	-	-	TRBV5-1
CASSVRQQNTEAFF	TGTGCCAGCAGTGTCCGACAACAGAACACTGAAGCTTTCTTT	TRBJ1-1	-	-	TRBV2
CASSKARSSGDTQYF	TGTGCCAGCAGCAAGGCCAGGTCCAGTGGGGATACGCAGTATTTT	TRBJ2-3	-	-	TRBV21-1
CASSPGQGSNEQFF	TGTGCCAGCAGCCCGGGACAGGGTTCCAATGAGCAGTTCTTC	TRBJ2-1	TRBD1	-	TRBV11-3
CASSLDRETTEAFF	TGTGCCAGCAGCCTAGACAGGGAAACGACTGAAGCTTTCTTT	TRBJ1-1	TRBD1	-	TRBV6-5
CASRPRQGLYEQYF	TGTGCCAGCAGGCCCCGACAGGGGTTATACGAGCAGTACTTC	TRBJ2-7	TRBD1	medium-sized	TRBV27
CASSPGQGSNEQFF	TGTGCCAGCAGCCCTGGACAGGGTAGCAATGAGCAGTTCTTC	TRBJ2-1	TRBD1	-	TRBV5-5
CASSAPRDRRSYEQYF	TGTGCCAGCAGTGCACCCCGGGACAGGCGCTCCTACGAGCAGTACTTC	TRBJ2-7	TRBD1	many	TRBV2
CASSHQGRRDTIYF	TGCGCCAGCAGCCATCAGGGGCGTCGGGACACCATATATTTT	TRBJ1-3	-	-	TRBV4-1
CAWSSRLTYEQYF	TGTGCCTGGAGTAGCCGCCTGACCTACGAGCAGTACTTC	TRBJ2-7	-	-	TRBV30
CASSLGATGNYGYTF	TGTGCCAGCAGCTTAGGGGCCACAGGGAACTATGGCTACACCTTC	TRBJ1-2	-	once	TRBV11-3
CASSLEGRSGNTIYF	TGTGCCAGCAGCTTGGAGGGGAGGTCTGGAAACACCATATATTTT	TRBJ1-3	-	-	TRBV5-8
CASSLAGPGYEQYF	TGTGCCAGCAGCTTAGCCGGCCCAGGGTACGAGCAGTACTTC	TRBJ2-7	-	-	TRBV11-2
CASSYSPAETQYF	TGTGCCAGCAGTTACTCGCCAGCGGAGACCCAGTACTTC	TRBJ2-5	-	-	TRBV6-5
CASSLWGGQRRDTQYF	TGTGCCAGCAGTTTATGGGGTGGACAGCGTCGGGATACGCAGTATTTT	TRBJ2-3	-	-	TRBV28
CASSLGQLDYGYTF	TGTGCCAGCAGCCTCGGACAATTGGACTATGGCTACACCTTC	TRBJ1-2	-	once	TRBV4-2